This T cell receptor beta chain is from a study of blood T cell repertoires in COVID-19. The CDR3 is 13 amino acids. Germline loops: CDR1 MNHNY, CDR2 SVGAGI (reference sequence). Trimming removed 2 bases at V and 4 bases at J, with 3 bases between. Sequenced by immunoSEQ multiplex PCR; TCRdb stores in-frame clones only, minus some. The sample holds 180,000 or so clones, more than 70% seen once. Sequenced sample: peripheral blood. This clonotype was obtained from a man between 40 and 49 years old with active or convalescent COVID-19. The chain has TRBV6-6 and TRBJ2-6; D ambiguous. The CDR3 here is CASSYGGANVLTF. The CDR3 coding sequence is TGTGCCAGCAGTTACGGCGGGGCCAACGTCCTGACTTTC.